A selection of T cell receptor beta chains follows, all from one sample in a study of shared clonotypes between healthy human individuals. Profiling relied on immunoSEQ multiplex PCR, and the TCRdb table lists in-frame clones only, not all of them. The sample carries 2 million or so clones, approximately 94% recorded once. The sample consisted of naive CD8+ T cells sorted from blood. These receptors all stem from a man aged 18 to 29 in good health. CDR3s include the opening cysteine and the closing phenylalanine or tryptophan.

V,J,CDR3
TRBV4-1,TRBJ1-1,CASSQPMGYTEAFF
TRBV9,TRBJ2-3,CASSAEGIPTDTQYF
TRBV7-9,TRBJ2-7,CASGRATYEQYF
TRBV10-3,TRBJ2-3,CAIHNGTWADTQYF
TRBV7-2,TRBJ2-1,CASSLEDSIYNEQFF
TRBV29-1,TRBJ2-7,CSARDRVNYEQYF
TRBV11-2,TRBJ2-7,CASSLEPGSYEQYF
TRBV30,TRBJ1-1,CAWSPFGTEAFF
TRBV13,TRBJ1-2,CASSSGQGFYGYTF
TRBV6-1,TRBJ1-3,CASTKDVTSGNTIYF
TRBV9,TRBJ1-3,CASSATGAGDYRNTIYF